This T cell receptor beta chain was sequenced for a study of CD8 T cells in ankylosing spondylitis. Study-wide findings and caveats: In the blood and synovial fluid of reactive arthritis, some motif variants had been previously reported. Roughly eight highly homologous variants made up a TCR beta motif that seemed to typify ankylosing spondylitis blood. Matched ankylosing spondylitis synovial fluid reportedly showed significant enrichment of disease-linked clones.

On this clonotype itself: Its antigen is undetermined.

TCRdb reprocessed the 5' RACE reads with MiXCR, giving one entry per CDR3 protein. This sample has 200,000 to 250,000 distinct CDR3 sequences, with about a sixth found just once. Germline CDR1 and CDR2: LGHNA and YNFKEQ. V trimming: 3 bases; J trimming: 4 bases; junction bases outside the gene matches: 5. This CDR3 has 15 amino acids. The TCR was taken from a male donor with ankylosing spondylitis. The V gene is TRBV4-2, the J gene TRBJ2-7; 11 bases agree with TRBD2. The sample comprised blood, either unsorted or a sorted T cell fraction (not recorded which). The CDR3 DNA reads TGTGCCAGCAGCCAGCTAGCGGGGGGAAAGTACGAGCAGTACTTC. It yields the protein CASSQLAGGKYEQYF.